The 27 T cell receptor beta chains below were found in one sample sequenced in a study of CD8 T cells in Susac syndrome. Random hexamers served to reverse transcribe roughly 0.5 to 1 ug RNA. TCRdb reprocessed the immunoSEQ multiplex PCR reads with MiXCR, giving one entry per CDR3 protein. The table lists approximately 87,000 distinct CDR3 sequences, 95% to 96% of them singletons, with about 0.41% in the top ten. Sequences were obtained from CD8+ T cells from PBMCs. Every receptor here comes from a human donor with Susac syndrome.

V is TRBV27 and J is TRBJ1-5, with unresolved D. The germline V gene encodes CDR1 MNHEY and CDR2 SMNVEV (reference sequence). The CDR3 loop spans 13 amino acids. Trimming took 3 bases from V and 0 from J, leaving 3 bases between them. CDR3 protein: CASSFNSNQPQHF. Here the CDR3 DNA reads TGTGCCAGCAGTTTTAATAGCAATCAGCCCCAGCATTTT.

The CDR3: CASNTGGNEQFF. Written as DNA, the CDR3 is TGTGCCAGCAATACAGGGGGCAATGAGCAGTTCTTC. The chain combines TRBV12-3 or TRBV12-4 with TRBJ2-1; 8 bases are a match to TRBD1. J was trimmed by 6 bases and V by 7 bases; bases with no gene match: 2. This CDR3 spans 12 amino acids.

The chain employs TRBV24-1 and TRBJ2-2; TRBD1 might be the D (7 bases). The CDR3 has 15 residues. Trimming pared 4 bases from V and 3 bases from J, leaving 11 bases between. Per germline, CDR1 KGHDR and CDR2 SFDVKD. CDR3 coding DNA: TGTGCCACCAGTGAGGCAGGGGGGTACACCGGGGAGCTGTTTTTT. Encoded protein: CATSEAGGYTGELFF.

The chain combines TRBV4-2 with TRBJ2-1, with 9 bases that match TRBD2. Germline lookup yields CDR1 LGHNA and CDR2 YNFKEQ. The CDR3 extends over 18 amino acids. Trimming cost V 0 bases and J 7 bases; bases outside gene matches: 13. As DNA, the CDR3 is TGTGCCAGCAGCCAAGATCTCCCGATTAGCGGGAGTAATAATGAGCAGTTCTTC. Its translation: CASSQDLPISGSNNEQFF.

CDR3 amino acids: CSVRTSGSYEQYF. CDR3 bases: TGCAGTGTTAGGACTAGCGGATCCTACGAGCAGTACTTC. The chain uses TRBV20-1 and TRBJ2-7; 10 positions match TRBD2. Germline V gene sequence: CDR1 DFQATT, CDR2 SNEGSKA (reference sequence). CDR3 length equals 13 residues. The trim removed 7 bases at V and 1 base at J, leaving 4 bases unmatched.

The rearrangement uses TRBV4-2 and TRBJ2-1, with D unclear. V gave up 0 bases and J gave up 5 bases, with 14 bases separating them. The CDR3 loop spans 16 amino acids. Germline assignment: CDR1 LGHNA and CDR2 YNFKEQ. The CDR3 DNA reads as TGTGCCAGCAGCCAAGAATTGGCTCAAAGGAACAATGAGCAGTTCTTC. This gives the protein CASSQELAQRNNEQFF.

The chain carries TRBV20-1 and TRBJ2-5, with 16 bases that match TRBD2. V was clipped by 1 base and J by 3 bases; unmatched bases: 5. The CDR3 totals 17 residues. Germline values: CDR1 DFQATT, CDR2 SNEGSKA (reference sequence). CDR3 nucleotide sequence: TGCAGTGCTAGAGTGGGGACTAGCGGGAGGGATAAAGAGACCCAGTACTTC. It encodes CSARVGTSGRDKETQYF.

V is TRBV9 and J is TRBJ2-3; weak D call: TRBD1 (6 bases). V shed 0 bases and J shed 3 bases, with 11 bases lying between them. From germline, CDR1 is SGDLS and CDR2 YYNGEE. There are 15 residues in the CDR3. CDR3 in DNA: TGTGCCAGCAGCGTAGGAGGACAGACAACAGATACGCAGTATTTT. This sequence encodes CASSVGGQTTDTQYF.

The genes are TRBV5-1 and TRBJ2-6; D not resolved. Germline CDR1 and CDR2: SGHRS and YFSETQ. This CDR3 contains 15 residues. Trimming cost V 0 bases and J 0 bases, with 4 bases left between them. The CDR3 protein is CASSLGDSGANVLTF. In nucleotides, the CDR3 is TGCGCCAGCAGCTTGGGGGACTCTGGGGCCAACGTCCTGACTTTC.

The rearrangement uses TRBV20-1 and TRBJ2-5, with a possible D match to TRBD1 (5 bases). CDR1 and CDR2 from the germline V gene are DFQATT and SNEGSKA (reference sequence). Trimming stripped 2 bases from V and 1 base from J, with 11 bases between. The CDR3 extends over 14 amino acids. CDR3 coding DNA: TGCAGTGCTAGACTTCGACAGCTCCAAGAGACCCAGTACTTC. It encodes CSARLRQLQETQYF.

Here the CDR3 reads CASSQSDSGANVLTF. The CDR3 region has the DNA TGTGCCAGCAGCCAATCAGACTCTGGGGCCAACGTCCTGACTTTC. The chain is built from TRBV3-1 and TRBJ2-6; D unresolved. The CDR3 totals 15 residues. The germline V and J ends were trimmed by 2 bases and 0 bases, with 5 bases remaining between them. Germline lookup yields CDR1 LGHDT and CDR2 YNNKEL (reference sequence). Combining the CDR3 with reference TRBV3-1 and TRBJ2-6 gives the whole variable domain DTAVSQTPKYLVTQMGNDKSIKCEQNLGHDTMYWYKQDSKKFLKIMFSYNNKELIINETVPNRFSPKSPDKAHLNLHINSLELGDSAVYFCASSQSDSGANVLTFGAGSRLTVL.

This CDR3 is CASSQDSGSSGELFF. CDR3 DNA: TGCGCCAGCAGCCAAGATTCCGGGAGTTCCGGGGAGCTGTTTTTT. This chain connects TRBV4-3 to TRBJ2-2, with D perhaps TRBD2 (6 bases). Trimming cost V 0 bases and J 6 bases, with 11 bases left between them. Germline V gives CDR1 LGHNA, CDR2 YSLEER. The CDR3 contains 15 residues.

The chain recombines TRBV20-1 with TRBJ1-5, with TRBD1 matching over 8 bases. J lost 1 base, V lost 6 bases, and 5 bases had no gene match. CDR1 is DFQATT and CDR2 is SNEGSKA in the germline V gene (reference sequence). This CDR3 comprises 14 residues. CDR3 in amino acids: CSAPTGVSNQPQHF. CDR3 nucleotide sequence: TGCAGTGCCCCGACAGGGGTCAGCAATCAGCCCCAGCATTTT.

The V and J genes are TRBV20-1 and TRBJ2-7; D uncertain. Germline CDR1 is DFQATT and CDR2 is SNEGSKA (reference sequence). The length of the CDR3 is 13 residues. V gave up 6 bases and J gave up 0 bases, with 12 bases separating them. CDR3 protein: CSARKKSSYEQYV. The CDR3 DNA follows: TGCAGTGCGAGAAAGAAAAGCTCCTACGAGCAGTACGTC.

The V gene is TRBV7-9, the J gene TRBJ1-2; D is ambiguous. Germline assignment: CDR1 SEHNR and CDR2 FQNEAQ (reference sequence). CDR3 length: 17 amino acids. Trimming left V 5 bases short and J 4 bases short, with 23 bases between. The CDR3 spells CASSPRPPPLLSYGYTF. CDR3 bases: TGTGCCAGCAGCCCTCGCCCGCCACCGTTGTTGAGCTATGGCTACACCTTC.

CDR3 sequence reads: CASSPTGADGYTF. The CDR3 DNA is TGTGCCAGCTCCCCGACAGGTGCGGATGGCTACACCTTC. The chain recombines TRBV18 with TRBJ1-2; possible D gene TRBD1, 6 bases. Trimming stripped 6 bases from V and 6 bases from J, with 14 bases between. In germline, CDR1 is KGHSH, CDR2 LQKENI. The CDR3 has 13 amino acids.

The rearrangement links TRBV2 to TRBJ2-7; 12 nucleotides align to TRBD2. This CDR3 is 17 amino acids long. V was pared by 3 bases and J by 2 bases, with 8 bases of the junction left unmatched. The germline CDR1 and CDR2 sequences are SNHLY and FYNNEI. DNA of the CDR3: TGTGCCAGCAGTGATTCGACTAGCGGGAGCCCCGCCTACGAGCAGTACTTC. Translating gives CASSDSTSGSPAYEQYF.

This sequence joins TRBV19 and TRBJ1-2; tentatively, D is TRBD1 (5 bases). The CDR3 has 15 amino acids. The germline V and J ends were trimmed by 5 bases and 2 bases, with 15 bases remaining between them. Per the germline V gene, CDR1 is LNHDA and CDR2 is SQIVND (reference sequence). DNA of the CDR3: TGTGCCAGTAGTCCCCGGACCGGGGGGAACTATGGCTACACCTTC. Translated: CASSPRTGGNYGYTF.

This chain uses TRBV20-1 with TRBJ1-5; D ambiguous. Looked up from germline, CDR1 is DFQATT and CDR2 is SNEGSKA (reference sequence). There are 14 residues in the CDR3. V dropped 6 bases and J dropped 2 bases, with 14 bases sitting between them. The CDR3 DNA reads TGCAGTGCACGGCTGGGTAAGGGCAATCAGCCCCAGCATTTT. It encodes CSARLGKGNQPQHF.

The chain joins TRBV9 to TRBJ1-2; D unclear. Germline CDR1 is SGDLS and CDR2 is YYNGEE. V was trimmed by 7 bases and J by 3 bases, leaving 16 bases between them. This CDR3 contains 14 residues. This CDR3 reads CASGPTAPYYGYTF. CDR3 coding DNA: TGTGCCAGCGGACCTACAGCCCCCTACTATGGCTACACCTTC.

J is TRBJ2-2 and V is TRBV5-4; 7 nucleotides agree with TRBD1. The CDR3 totals 17 residues. V was pared by 4 bases and J by 0 bases, with 9 bases of the junction left unmatched. The germline CDR1 and CDR2 sequences are SGHNT and YYREEE (reference sequence). The CDR3 is CASSRGQAISNTGELFF. As DNA, the CDR3 is TGTGCCAGCAGCCGAGGACAGGCAATCTCGAACACCGGGGAGCTGTTTTTT.

This chain joins TRBV24-1 and TRBJ2-2; TRBD1 matches 7 bases. J lost 5 bases, V lost 4 bases, and 9 bases had no gene match. This CDR3 has 16 residues. Per the germline V gene, CDR1 is KGHDR and CDR2 is SFDVKD. The CDR3 coding sequence is TGTGCCACCAGTGACTTGACGACAGGGAGTACCGGGGAGCTGTTTTTT. Translating it yields CATSDLTTGSTGELFF.

The chain carries TRBV29-1 and TRBJ1-2; TRBD1 is a possible D gene (6 bases). This CDR3 contains 12 residues. Germline V gene sequence: CDR1 SQVTM, CDR2 ANQGSEA. V lost 3 bases, J lost 5 bases, and 10 bases lay in between. In nucleotides, the CDR3 is TGCAGCGTTGAGGACAGAACTTATGGCTACACCTTC. Amino acid sequence: CSVEDRTYGYTF.

The chain employs TRBV9 and TRBJ2-7; no clear D gene. CDR1 SGDLS and CDR2 YYNGEE come from the germline V gene. The V end was cut by 3 bases, the J end by 2 bases, with 0 bases between. The CDR3 totals 10 residues. This CDR3 is CASSAYEQYV. CDR3 nucleotides: TGTGCCAGCAGCGCCTACGAGCAGTACGTC.

The V gene is TRBV28, the J gene TRBJ1-5; D is perhaps TRBD1 (5 bases). The length of the CDR3 is 13 residues. Germline values: CDR1 MDHEN, CDR2 SYDVKM. The V and J ends lost 11 bases and 3 bases respectively, with 14 bases between them. CDR3 bases: TGTGCCGGGGGGAGTGGAGACAATCAGCCCCAGCATTTT. Translation gives CAGGSGDNQPQHF.

The chain has TRBV6-5 and TRBJ2-3; D call uncertain. CDR1 is MNHEY and CDR2 is SVGAGI in the germline V gene. The CDR3 loop spans 12 amino acids. Trimming took off 5 bases at V and 1 base at J, with 4 bases between the two ends. CDR3 DNA sequence: TGTGCCAGCAGTCAGGGCACAGATACGCAGTATTTT. Translated, it gives CASSQGTDTQYF.

This chain connects TRBV20-1 to TRBJ2-5, with unresolved D. The CDR3 has 14 amino acids. V dropped 3 bases and J dropped 1 base, with 12 bases sitting between them. CDR1 and CDR2 from the germline V gene are DFQATT and SNEGSKA (reference sequence). This CDR3 reads CSASGSGIQETQYF. Here the CDR3 DNA reads TGCAGTGCTAGCGGTAGTGGGATCCAAGAGACCCAGTACTTC.